Described below is a single TCR beta chain sequence and its context. This CDR3 region has 17 residues. The germline V gene has CDR1 SGHRS and CDR2 YFSETQ. The data were taken from a study of T cells expressing NK-cell markers. TCRdb re-called the 5' RACE reads; every CDR3 protein appears as one record, without DNA. The repertoire table contains some 390,000 distinct CDR3 sequences. The chain couples TRBV5-1 to TRBJ1-5; there is no DNA to check the TCRdb D call of TRBD1. Sequencing used blood T cells: a sorted CD56 or NKG2C T cell subset, CD4+ or CD8+ T cells, or bulk PBMC T cells (not recorded which). The receptor comes from a woman aged 45-65 years in good health. The CDR3 region is CASSLGGPGGANQPQHF.